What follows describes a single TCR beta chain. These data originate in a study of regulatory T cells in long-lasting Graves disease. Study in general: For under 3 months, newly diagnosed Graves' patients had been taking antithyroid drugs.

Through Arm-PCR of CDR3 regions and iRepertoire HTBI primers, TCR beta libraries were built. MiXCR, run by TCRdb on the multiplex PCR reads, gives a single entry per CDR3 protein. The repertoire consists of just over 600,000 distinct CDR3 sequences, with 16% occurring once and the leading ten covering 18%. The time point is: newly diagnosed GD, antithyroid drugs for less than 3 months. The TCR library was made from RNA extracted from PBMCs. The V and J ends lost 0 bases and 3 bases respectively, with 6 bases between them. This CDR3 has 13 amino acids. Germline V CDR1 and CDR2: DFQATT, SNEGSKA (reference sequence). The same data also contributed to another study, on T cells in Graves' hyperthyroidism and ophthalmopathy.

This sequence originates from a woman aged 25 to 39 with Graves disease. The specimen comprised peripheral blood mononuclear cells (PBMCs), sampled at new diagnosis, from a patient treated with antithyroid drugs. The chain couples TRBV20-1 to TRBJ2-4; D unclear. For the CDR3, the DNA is TGCAGTGCTAGAGACCAGCGCAAAAACATTCAGTACTTC. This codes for CSARDQRKNIQYF.